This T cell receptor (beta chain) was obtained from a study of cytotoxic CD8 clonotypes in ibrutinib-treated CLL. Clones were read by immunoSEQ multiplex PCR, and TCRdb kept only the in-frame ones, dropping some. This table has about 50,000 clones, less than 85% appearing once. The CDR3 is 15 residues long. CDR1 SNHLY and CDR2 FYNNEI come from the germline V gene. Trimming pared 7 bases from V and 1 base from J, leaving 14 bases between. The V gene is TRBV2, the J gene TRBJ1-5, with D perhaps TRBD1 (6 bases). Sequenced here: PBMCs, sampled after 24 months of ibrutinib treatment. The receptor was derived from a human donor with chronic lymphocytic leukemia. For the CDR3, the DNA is TGTGCCAGCACCGGGGGAGGGGGGAGCAATCAGCCCCAGCATTTT. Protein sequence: CASTGGGGSNQPQHF.